A selection of T cell receptor beta chains follows, all from one sample in a study of T cells after posttransplantation cyclophosphamide. Sequencing was performed with immunoSEQ multiplex PCR; in TCRdb, only in-frame clones are kept and a portion is missing. The sample contains roughly 13,000 clones, none of them singletons. The sample here was PBMCs, taken 950 to 1,200 days after allogeneic stem cell transplant with posttransplant cyclophosphamide. The receptors stem from a female patient aged 40-50 years who received an allogeneic stem cell transplant from a related donor, was CMV-positive, and had no GVHD. A subset of T cells may come from the graft donor. Each CDR3 is given with its conserved first and last residue. Each record gives: J gene, V gene, D gene, CDR3 length, clone size, CDR3 protein, CDR3 DNA. D genes are given only for firm matches. A clone size is listed for some rows: how often the clone was seen (once, few, many), or a class if it is expanded.

>TRBJ1-2|TRBV27|-|13|many
CASSFVQGGGYTF
TGTGCCAGCAGTTTCGTACAGGGCGGTGGCTACACCTTC
>TRBJ2-2|TRBV5-5|TRBD2|16|many
CASSVTSGGATGELFF
TGTGCCAGCAGCGTGACTAGCGGGGGGGCCACCGGGGAGCTGTTTTTT
>TRBJ1-1|TRBV7-3|TRBD1|18|many
CASSRIGQGAGFNTEAFF
TGTGCCAGCAGCCGAATTGGACAGGGGGCGGGTTTTAACACTGAAGCTTTCTTT
>TRBJ2-2|TRBV9|TRBD2|16|many
CASSVAAGGNTGELFF
TGTGCCAGCAGCGTAGCGGCGGGGGGGAACACCGGGGAGCTGTTTTTT
>TRBJ1-1|TRBV5-1|-|15|many
CASSFQGGANTEAFF
TGCGCCAGCAGCTTTCAGGGAGGGGCGAACACTGAAGCTTTCTTT
>TRBJ2-1|TRBV5-1|TRBD2|19|many
CASSLGLAGGPSSYNEQFF
TGCGCCAGCAGCTTGGGCCTAGCGGGGGGGCCGAGCTCCTACAATGAGCAGTTCTTC
>TRBJ2-3|TRBV28|TRBD2|15|-
CASSPTSDRTDTQYF
TGTGCCAGCAGTCCGACTAGCGATCGCACAGATACGCAGTATTTT
>TRBJ1-4|TRBV15|-|17|-
CATSRDGQTSTNEKLFF
TGTGCCACCAGCAGAGACGGACAGACCTCAACTAATGAAAAACTGTTTTTT
>TRBJ2-3|TRBV10-3|TRBD2|15|-
CAISEGGGAENTQYF
TGTGCCATCAGTGAGGGCGGGGGGGCCGAGAATACGCAGTATTTT
>TRBJ1-1|TRBV5-1|TRBD1|15|many
CASSLEGDRGTEAFF
TGCGCCAGCAGCTTGGAGGGGGACAGGGGTACTGAAGCTTTCTTT
>TRBJ1-1|TRBV27|TRBD1|16|many
CASSFRTGGRYTEAFF
TGTGCCAGCAGTTTTCGGACAGGGGGACGGTACACTGAAGCTTTCTTT
>TRBJ1-4|TRBV4-2|-|13|many
CASSQVPVVKLFF
TGTGCCAGCAGCCAGGTTCCGGTCGTAAAACTGTTTTTT
>TRBJ1-1|TRBV6-6|-|14|many
CATGKGTENTEAFF
TGTGCGACCGGGAAGGGTACGGAGAACACTGAAGCTTTCTTT
>TRBJ1-1|TRBV5-6|TRBD1|18|many
CASSSTGTGGSGNTEAFF
TGTGCCAGCAGCTCAACCGGGACAGGGGGATCCGGAAACACTGAAGCTTTCTTT
>TRBJ1-5|TRBV19|-|10|many
CASSSVVVHF
TGTGCCAGTAGCTCGGTTGTGGTGCATTTT
>TRBJ2-1|TRBV2|-|15|many
CASSGGGLSYNEQFF
TGTGCCAGCAGTGGAGGGGGTCTATCCTACAATGAGCAGTTCTTC
>TRBJ2-5|TRBV11-2|TRBD2|16|-
CASSLGAGGSQETQYF
TGTGCCAGCAGCTTGGGAGCGGGGGGTTCCCAAGAGACCCAGTACTTC
>TRBJ2-5|TRBV2|TRBD1|16|many
CASSFPTTGGSETQYF
TGTGCCAGCAGTTTCCCAACTACAGGGGGCTCGGAGACCCAGTACTTC
>TRBJ2-2|TRBV13|-|15|few
CASSLPRGDTGELFF
TGTGCCAGCAGCTTACCCAGGGGAGACACCGGGGAGCTGTTTTTT
>TRBJ2-2|TRBV7-9|TRBD1|16|many
CASSIGDRVYTGELFF
TGTGCCAGCAGTATAGGGGACAGGGTTTACACCGGGGAGCTGTTTTTT
>TRBJ1-5|TRBV5-4|-|15|many
CASSLGVGREQPQHF
TGTGCCAGCAGCTTAGGGGTAGGGCGGGAGCAGCCCCAGCATTTT
>TRBJ1-6|TRBV14|-|15|few
CASSPHSGANSPLHF
TGTGCCAGCAGCCCCCACAGCGGCGCAAATTCACCCCTCCACTTT
>TRBJ2-7|TRBV5-6|-|14|-
CASSPGGEGYEQYF
TGTGCCAGCAGCCCCGGCGGGGAAGGTTACGAGCAGTACTTC
>TRBJ2-3|TRBV7-6|-|12|many
CASSLVSDTQYF
TGTGCCAGCAGCTTAGTATCGGATACGCAGTATTTT
>TRBJ2-7|TRBV5-1|-|15|-
CASSPLRTEGGEQYF
TGCGCCAGCAGCCCCCTCCGGACAGAGGGCGGCGAGCAGTACTTC
>TRBJ1-5|TRBV7-8|-|16|many
CASRGNGGSKNQPQHF
TGTGCCAGCAGGGGTAACGGAGGGTCGAAAAATCAGCCCCAGCATTTT
>TRBJ1-4|TRBV30|-|13|few
CAWRTGGKEKLFF
TGTGCCTGGCGTACGGGGGGCAAGGAAAAACTGTTTTTT
>TRBJ1-3|TRBV19|-|13|many
CATSRGSGNTIYF
TGTGCCACCTCCCGGGGCTCTGGAAACACCATATATTTT
>TRBJ2-2|TRBV6-6|-|15|many
CASSASDKGTGELFF
TGTGCCAGCAGTGCCTCGGACAAGGGAACCGGGGAGCTGTTTTTT
>TRBJ2-2|TRBV18|TRBD2|16|many
CASSGLSGGITGELFF
TGTGCCAGCTCAGGCCTGAGCGGGGGTATCACCGGGGAGCTGTTTTTT
>TRBJ2-1|TRBV6-1|TRBD2|17|many
CASSDLGLAGTNNEQFF
TGTGCCAGCAGTGACTTGGGACTAGCGGGGACTAACAATGAGCAGTTCTTC
>TRBJ1-2|TRBV10-3|-|14|many
CAIRDSASNYGYTF
TGTGCCATCAGGGACAGCGCCTCTAACTATGGCTACACCTTC
>TRBJ2-5|TRBV6-1|-|12|many
CASSRAQETQYF
TGTGCCAGCTCGAGAGCGCAAGAGACCCAGTACTTC
>TRBJ2-1|TRBV13|-|12|-
CASSSYSNEQFF
TGTGCCAGCAGCTCTTACTCCAATGAGCAGTTCTTC
>TRBJ2-2|TRBV19|-|16|many
CASSIHGDRRTGELFF
TGTGCCAGTAGTATTCATGGTGACAGAAGAACCGGGGAGCTGTTTTTT
>TRBJ2-7|TRBV7-6|-|13|many
CASSLSGSYEQYF
TGTGCCAGCAGCTTGAGTGGGAGCTACGAGCAGTACTTC
>TRBJ2-7|TRBV20-1|-|11|-
CSATGAYEQYF
TGCAGTGCAACCGGGGCCTACGAGCAGTACTTC
>TRBJ2-7|TRBV27|TRBD1|15|medium-sized
CASSLYGTGSNEQYF
TGTGCCAGCAGTTTATATGGGACAGGGAGCAACGAGCAGTACTTC
>TRBJ2-1|TRBV5-1|TRBD2|15|few
CASSMISGGAYEQFF
TGCGCCAGCAGCATGATTAGCGGGGGGGCCTATGAGCAGTTCTTC
>TRBJ1-3|TRBV14|-|14|many
CASSQPVSGNTIYF
TGTGCCAGCAGCCAACCAGTCTCTGGAAACACCATATATTTT
>TRBJ1-1|TRBV7-3|-|16|-
CASSTTGGGMNTEAFF
TGTGCCAGCAGCACGACGGGGGGAGGCATGAACACTGAAGCTTTCTTT
>TRBJ2-5|TRBV4-1|-|13|large
CASSKDSQETQYF
TGCGCCAGCAGCAAGGACAGTCAAGAGACCCAGTACTTC
>TRBJ2-7|TRBV6-6|TRBD1|14|few
CASRPSGGSYEQYF
TGTGCCAGCAGGCCCTCAGGGGGCTCCTACGAGCAGTACTTC
>TRBJ2-2|TRBV19|-|14|many
CASSMFEFTGELFF
TGTGCCAGTAGTATGTTTGAGTTCACCGGGGAGCTGTTTTTT
>TRBJ2-3|TRBV28|TRBD2|16|few
CASRSLLAGFTDTQYF
TGTGCCAGCAGAAGCCTACTAGCGGGGTTCACAGATACGCAGTATTTT
>TRBJ2-7|TRBV6-4|-|10|many
CASSINEQYF
TGTGCCAGCAGTATAAACGAGCAGTACTTC
>TRBJ2-5|TRBV30|-|15|many
CAWNDNWAGGETQYF
TGTGCCTGGAACGATAACTGGGCAGGGGGGGAGACCCAGTACTTC